Presented here are 4 T cell receptor beta chains from one specimen sequenced in a study of cytomegalovirus exposure and HLA in healthy donors. Using immunoSEQ multiplex PCR, the repertoire was profiled, and TCRdb retains in-frame clones only, with some absent. The sample yields 140,000 to 150,000 clones, approximately 89% seen once. The sample consisted of PBMCs. These receptors were taken from a man between 18 and 29 years old in good health and CMV-seronegative.

This rearrangement joins TRBV5-4 to TRBJ2-7; maybe TRBD1 (8 bases). Germline assignment: CDR1 SGHNT and CDR2 YYREEE (reference sequence). This CDR3 has 15 residues. V shed 2 bases and J shed 4 bases, with 16 bases lying between them. The CDR3 region is CASSFEQGGFYEQYF. Written as DNA, the CDR3 is TGTGCCAGCAGCTTCGAACAGGGGGGGTTTTACGAGCAGTACTTC.

The rearrangement links TRBV7-9 to TRBJ2-1, with TRBD1 identical over 8 bases. The CDR3 contains 12 residues. CDR1 and CDR2 from the germline V gene are SEHNR and FQNEAQ (reference sequence). With 6 bases clipped from V and 8 bases from J, the junction kept 3 bases outside the gene matches. The CDR3 DNA is TGTGCCAGCAGGTCGACAGGGGATGAGCAGTTCTTC. It specifies CASRSTGDEQFF. The variable domain in full, with the rest retrieved from reference TRBV7-9 and TRBJ2-1, is DTGVSQNPRHKITKRGQNVTFRCDPISEHNRLYWYRQTLGQGPEFLTYFQNEAQLEKSRLLSDRFSAERPKGSFSTLEIQRTEQGDSAMYLCASRSTGDEQFFGPGTRLTVL.

The chain couples TRBV18 to TRBJ1-1; 10 nucleotides line up with TRBD1. With 2 bases clipped from V and 5 bases from J, the junction kept 5 bases outside the gene matches. The CDR3 runs to 15 residues. The germline V gene has CDR1 KGHSH and CDR2 LQKENI. The CDR3 DNA reads TGTGCCAGCTCACCAACCGGGACAGGGGAAACTGAAGCTTTCTTT. As protein: CASSPTGTGETEAFF.

The chain combines TRBV5-1 with TRBJ2-5; TRBD2 agrees at 9 bases. The CDR3 has 16 amino acids. V trimming: 4 bases; J trimming: 0 bases; junction bases outside the gene matches: 7. Germline V gene data show CDR1 as SGHRS and CDR2 as YFSETQ. DNA of the CDR3: TGCGCCAGCAGCCCCTCGCTAGCGGGGTACCAAGAGACCCAGTACTTC. It codes for CASSPSLAGYQETQYF.